The clone carrying this T cell receptor beta chain was picked up a small number of times. Its antigen is as yet unknown. PCR employed 60 Vbeta and 13 Jbeta primers. Sequencing used immunoSEQ multiplex PCR; TCRdb keeps in-frame clones, though not all of them. The sample consists of 170,000 or so clones, around 80% of them appearing once. The entry originates in a study of cytomegalovirus exposure and HLA in healthy donors. Whole-study context: The study's early data release held some 85 million unique TCRs from HLA-typed donors.

V shed 4 bases, J shed 9 bases, and the junction held 9 bases outside the gene matches. This CDR3 has 13 residues. CDR1 is SGHTS, CDR2 YDEGEE, per germline. General study results and limits: Under in vitro conditions, three CMV-associated chains were confirmed as specific for CMV antigens. According to the study, 150 to 200 TCR beta chains were cytomegalovirus-associated. TCR beta chain V- and J-gene trimming was linked, in a later analysis, to a missense variant in DCLRE1C.

The genes are TRBV5-8 and TRBJ2-7, with 8 bases aligning to TRBD1. This receptor was identified in a woman aged 55-70 years in good health and CMV-seropositive. What was sequenced was PBMCs. CDR3 sequence reads: CASSRDRTHRQYF. The CDR3 DNA sequence: TGTGCCAGCAGCCGGGACAGGACCCATAGGCAGTACTTC.